These 27 T cell receptor beta chains originate from one sample sequenced in a study of CD4 T cells in relation to SARS-CoV-2 and coronaviruses. CD4+ T cells from unexposed donors were obtained before the COVID-19 pandemic (2011-2018). Isolation of CD4+ T cells took place after about eleven days in culture. These receptors' targets are unknown. Method: immunoSEQ multiplex PCR; TCRdb's copy keeps in-frame clones and lacks some. The sample holds tens of thousands of clones, approximately 73% seen once. Material: CD4+ T cells from PBMCs, cultured in vitro. Every receptor here comes from a human donor in good health.

This clone was recorded a few times. The J gene is TRBJ2-7, the V gene TRBV7-9; TRBD1 might be the D (6 bases). The germline gives CDR1 SEHNR, CDR2 FQNEAQ (reference sequence). The CDR3 is 17 residues long. V was cut by 3 bases and J by 4 bases, with 22 bases left in between. The CDR3 coding sequence is TGTGCCAGCAGCTTGGGGGCTATGGGGGCCGTTGATTACGAGCAGTACTTC. Translated: CASSLGAMGAVDYEQYF.

This sequence joins TRBV5-4 and TRBJ1-3; unclear D gene. Germline loops: CDR1 SGHNT, CDR2 YYREEE (reference sequence). This CDR3 spans 16 amino acids. Trimming stripped 4 bases from V and 2 bases from J, with 16 bases between. CDR3 coding DNA: TGTGCCAGCAGCCCGGGTGGGTCCGGGGCTGGAAACACCATATATTTT. Encoded protein: CASSPGGSGAGNTIYF.

J is TRBJ2-1 and V is TRBV3-1 (or the pseudogene TRBV3-2); 10 bases are a match to TRBD2. Per the germline V gene, CDR1 is LGHDT and CDR2 is YNNKEL (reference sequence). V dropped 2 bases and J dropped 4; count of bases not matched to a gene: 2. This CDR3 spans 15 amino acids. The CDR3 DNA sequence: TGTGCCAGCAGCCAAACTAGCGGGGTATACAATGAGCAGTTCTTC. It specifies CASSQTSGVYNEQFF.

The V and J genes are TRBV12-3 or TRBV12-4 and TRBJ2-5; D is possibly TRBD1 (6 bases). V was trimmed by 3 bases and J by 3 bases, leaving 8 bases between them. CDR3 length: 13 residues. CDR3 loop: CASSFGGEETQYF. The CDR3 coding sequence is TGTGCCAGCAGTTTTGGGGGCGAAGAGACCCAGTACTTC.

The gene calls are TRBV19 and TRBJ2-3, with TRBD1 identical over 8 bases. V was clipped by 0 bases and J by 11 bases; unmatched bases: 13. The CDR3 has 16 residues. Germline V lookup: CDR1 LNHDA, CDR2 SQIVND (reference sequence). CDR3 sequence reads: CASSIDLTGDIIQQYF. As DNA, the CDR3 is TGTGCCAGTAGTATAGATCTGACAGGGGACATAATACAGCAGTATTTT.

This clone has only one observation. The V and J genes are TRBV29-1 and TRBJ1-1; 9 bases line up with TRBD1. In germline, CDR1 is SQVTM, CDR2 ANQGSEA. V shed 7 bases and J 1 base; nucleotides not matched to a gene: 4. The CDR3 length is 13 residues. This chain's CDR3 is CSGGQGKNTEAFF. The CDR3 nucleotides are TGCAGCGGTGGACAGGGGAAGAACACTGAAGCTTTCTTT.

This clone was observed once. The gene calls are TRBV3-1 (or the pseudogene TRBV3-2) and TRBJ1-2; 7 bases fit TRBD1. Germline-derived CDR1 and CDR2 are LGHDT and YNNKEL (reference sequence). The CDR3 contains 13 residues. The V gene end was trimmed by 4 bases and the J gene end by 4 bases; junction bases not matched to a gene: 3. The CDR3 sequence: CASSLTGSYGYTF. The CDR3 coding sequence is TGTGCCAGCAGCCTGACAGGGAGCTATGGCTACACCTTC.

The gene calls are TRBV5-6 and TRBJ2-3; D may be TRBD2 (6 bases). Deletions cut 3 bases from V and 4 bases from J, with 12 bases between. The CDR3 has 14 amino acids. The germline V gene encodes CDR1 SGHDT and CDR2 YYEEEE. The CDR3 region is CASSSGPGADTQYF. The CDR3 DNA reads as TGTGCCAGCAGCTCAGGACCGGGGGCAGATACGCAGTATTTT.

The J gene is TRBJ1-1, the V gene TRBV6-2 or TRBV6-3; D unresolved. The V and J ends lost 0 bases and 3 bases respectively, with 5 bases between them. Germline CDR1 and CDR2: MNHEY and SVGEGT. There are 13 residues in the CDR3. The CDR3 bases are TGTGCCAGCAGTTACTCGGCCGACACTGAAGCTTTCTTT. Protein product: CASSYSADTEAFF.

CDR3 sequence (DNA): TGTGCCAGCAGCTTAGCAGCGGGGCCCTACAATGAGCAGTTCTTC. Its protein product is CASSLAAGPYNEQFF. This chain connects TRBV7-2 to TRBJ2-1, with 7 bases identical to TRBD2. Germline CDR1 is SGHTA and CDR2 is FQGNSA. The CDR3 extends over 15 amino acids. V gave up 0 bases and J gave up 2 bases; unmatched junction bases: 1.

This clone was seen once. The chain carries TRBV5-1 and TRBJ1-1, with TRBD1 as a possible D gene (5 bases). The CDR3 loop spans 14 amino acids. Germline values: CDR1 SGHRS, CDR2 YFSETQ. V lost 4 bases to trimming and J lost 4 bases, with 14 bases between them. The CDR3 coding sequence is TGCGCCAGCAGCGGATGGGGGGAGGGCACTGAAGCTTTCTTT. It is translated as CASSGWGEGTEAFF. Variable domain in full (rest from reference TRBV5-1 and TRBJ1-1): KAGVTQTPRYLIKTRGQQVTLSCSPISGHRSVSWYQQTPGQGLQFLFEYFSETQRNKGNFPGRFSGRQFSNSRSEMNVSTLELGDSALYLCASSGWGEGTEAFFGQGTRLTVV.

The chain recombines TRBV5-5 with TRBJ2-7; 9 nucleotides align to TRBD1. V dropped 0 bases and J dropped 3; count of bases not matched to a gene: 4. The CDR3 is 15 amino acids. Germline V gene lookup returns CDR1 SGHKS and CDR2 YYEKEE (reference sequence). The CDR3 DNA reads as TGTGCCAGCAGCTTGGGGGGGACAGGGATCTACGAGCAGTACTTC. Amino acids: CASSLGGTGIYEQYF.

The CDR3 reads CARSFGTAGGETQYF. CDR3 sequence (DNA): TGTGCCAGAAGCTTTGGAACGGCGGGTGGAGAGACCCAGTACTTC. This chain uses TRBV5-3 with TRBJ2-5, with D maybe TRBD2 (5 bases). TRBV5-3 is recorded as an ORF, its role being uncertain. Deletions cut 2 bases from V and 4 bases from J, with 15 bases between. The CDR3 runs to 15 residues.

This chain uses TRBV4-2 with TRBJ1-6; D is undetermined. The ends were cut back, 0 bases at V and 0 bases at J, with 9 bases in the middle. There are 17 residues in the CDR3. Germline V gene lookup returns CDR1 LGHNA and CDR2 YNFKEQ. The CDR3 nucleotides are TGTGCCAGCAGCCAAGAAACCGGCAGCTCCTATAATTCACCCCTCCACTTT. Amino acid sequence: CASSQETGSSYNSPLHF.

A few counts support this clone. The J gene is TRBJ1-6, the V gene TRBV7-2; unclear D gene. Germline V CDR1 and CDR2: SGHTA, FQGNSA. The CDR3 is made up of 14 amino acids. V was pared by 5 bases and J by 6 bases, with 11 bases between. The chain's CDR3 is CASSPRAINSPLHF. CDR3 nucleotide sequence: TGTGCCAGCAGCCCCCGGGCGATTAATTCACCCCTCCACTTT.

This clone was seen only a few times. The chain links TRBV7-9 to TRBJ2-2, with 9 bases fitting TRBD1. The CDR3 consists of 15 residues. V shed 5 bases, J shed 3 bases, and the junction held 4 bases outside the gene matches. Germline lookup yields CDR1 SEHNR and CDR2 FQNEAQ (reference sequence). The CDR3: CASSPGQGHTGELFF. CDR3 nucleotide sequence: TGTGCCAGCAGCCCGGGACAGGGTCACACCGGGGAGCTGTTTTTT.

This chain connects TRBV10-3 to TRBJ2-3; 9 bases are shared with TRBD2. CDR3 length: 14 residues. Trimming cost V 8 bases and J 2 bases; bases outside gene matches: 5. Germline CDR1 reads ENHRY; CDR2 reads SYGVKD. The CDR3 is CAIRLAGTTDTQYF. The CDR3 DNA is TGTGCCATCCGCCTAGCGGGAACCACAGATACGCAGTATTTT.

The rearrangement uses TRBV19 and TRBJ1-1; the D is unclear. The CDR3 is 13 residues long. V was shortened by 4 bases and J by 3 bases, with 9 bases between the two germline ends. Germline V CDR1 and CDR2: LNHDA, SQIVND (reference sequence). CDR3 sequence reads: CASSKFAYTEAFF. As DNA, the CDR3 is TGTGCCAGTAGTAAATTTGCGTACACTGAAGCTTTCTTT.

The CDR3 region has the DNA TGCGCCAGCAGCCTGCGGCCTCAGGCGGGGACCGGGGAGCTGTTTTTT. Protein: CASSLRPQAGTGELFF. This chain connects TRBV5-1 to TRBJ2-2; TRBD2 is a possible D gene (6 bases). V gave up 4 bases and J gave up 5 bases, with 18 bases separating them. CDR3 length: 16 amino acids. Germline values: CDR1 SGHRS, CDR2 YFSETQ.

This clone was picked up one time. CDR3 in DNA: TGTGCCAGCAGCCTTAGCGGGGGCTTAATTAACAATGAGCAGTTCTTC. The encoded protein is CASSLSGGLINNEQFF. The V gene is TRBV13, the J gene TRBJ2-1, with 9 positions matching TRBD2. Germline V gives CDR1 PRHDT, CDR2 FYEKMQ (reference sequence). The V and J ends lost 5 bases and 5 bases, in that order; junction bases with no gene match: 10. CDR3 size: 16 residues.

This chain joins TRBV3-1 (or the pseudogene TRBV3-2) and TRBJ2-1, with TRBD2 identical over 11 bases. The ends lost 5 bases at V and 6 bases at J; junction bases unmatched: 9. The CDR3 extends over 16 amino acids. CDR1 LGHDT and CDR2 YNNKEL come from the germline V gene (reference sequence). This CDR3 reads CASSDFLLAGGNEQFF. The CDR3 DNA reads TGTGCCAGCAGCGACTTCCTCCTAGCGGGAGGCAATGAGCAGTTCTTC.

This clone showed up just a few times. The V and J genes are TRBV14 and TRBJ2-5; 7 bases align to TRBD1. The V and J ends lost 6 bases and 0 bases, in that order; junction bases with no gene match: 10. The CDR3 is 16 residues long. Germline assignment: CDR1 SGHDN and CDR2 FVKESK. In nucleotides, the CDR3 is TGTGCCAGCAGGATAGCGACAGGGCCTTACCAAGAGACCCAGTACTTC. Its protein product is CASRIATGPYQETQYF.

The V and J genes are TRBV19 and TRBJ2-1; D is perhaps TRBD2 (6 bases). Trimming removed 3 bases at V and 3 bases at J, with 21 bases between. CDR3 size: 18 residues. CDR1 is LNHDA, CDR2 SQIVND, per germline (reference sequence). The CDR3 DNA follows: TGTGCCAGTAGTATGGGACCCTGGGGGAGGCGGGTCTACAATGAGCAGTTCTTC. It specifies CASSMGPWGRRVYNEQFF.

This clone was seen only a few times. The V and J genes are TRBV7-3 and TRBJ2-1, with D perhaps TRBD1 (5 bases). Trimming took off 1 base at V and 8 bases at J, with 9 bases between the two ends. The CDR3 is 13 amino acids. Germline-derived CDR1 and CDR2 are SGHTA and FQGTGA. The CDR3 DNA reads as TGTGCCAGCAGCTTAAAGGGGTTCGATGAGCAGTTCTTC. It codes for CASSLKGFDEQFF.

The chain links TRBV9 to TRBJ2-2; 9 bases line up with TRBD2. The V and J ends lost 7 bases and 6 bases, in that order; junction bases with no gene match: 7. CDR3 length: 14 amino acids. The V gene's germline CDR1 is SGDLS and CDR2 YYNGEE. The CDR3 DNA sequence: TGTGCCAGCGGGGTAGCGGGAGCCCCCGGGGAGCTGTTTTTT. Residues: CASGVAGAPGELFF.

This chain connects TRBV29-1 to TRBJ2-3; 8 bases match TRBD2. Germline trimming cut 4 bases from V and 2 bases from J; bases unmatched to any gene: 8. The CDR3 consists of 15 residues. Germline CDR1 and CDR2: SQVTM and ANQGSEA. CDR3 bases: TGCAGCGTTGGGGGTAGCGGGGCATTCACAGATACGCAGTATTTT. Translated: CSVGGSGAFTDTQYF.

This clone showed up just a few times. The rearrangement links TRBV12-3 or TRBV12-4 to TRBJ1-1; no firm D call. This CDR3 has 13 residues. V lost 6 bases and J 1 base, leaving 9 bases between the germline ends. The CDR3 is CASSLGENTEAFF. The DNA for the CDR3 is TGTGCCAGCAGCCTCGGGGAGAACACTGAAGCTTTCTTT.